Below, 21 T cell receptor beta chains from the same sample are listed, as sequenced in a study of response to subunit inactivated influenza vaccine. TCRdb re-derived calls from the RT-PCR reads in MiXCR, one entry per CDR3 protein. The table lists just under 550,000 distinct CDR3 sequences, roughly 23% of them singletons. The same data also contributed to another study, on T cells expressing NK-cell markers. As reported in that work: Production of TCR beta cDNA relied on 5'RACE template switching with UMIs.

The input for sequencing was CD4+ T cells sorted from PBMCs, taken 12 days after vaccination. The receptor set was obtained from a man aged 45-65 years who received an inactivated influenza vaccine.

This clonotype has just a few counts. The chain has TRBV7-9 and TRBJ2-7, with D tentatively TRBD2 (6 bases). V lost 8 bases and J lost 3, with 17 bases in between. CDR3 length: 14 amino acids. From germline, CDR1 is SEHNR and CDR2 FQNEAQ (reference sequence). CDR3 coding DNA: TGTGCCAGCGCTACCGGAGGGATATTCTACGAGCAGTACTTC. It translates to CASATGGIFYEQYF.

This clonotype was seen only a few times. The rearrangement uses TRBV7-3 and TRBJ2-1; no definite D call. V gave up 1 base and J gave up 7 bases, with 8 bases separating them. CDR3 size: 13 residues. CDR1 SGHTA and CDR2 FQGTGA come from the germline V gene. CDR3 coding DNA: TGTGCCAGCAGCTTAAGTAGCCCTAATGAGCAGTTCTTC. This gives the protein CASSLSSPNEQFF.

This chain joins TRBV5-1 and TRBJ1-4; no firm D call. V shed 4 bases and J shed 8 bases, with 15 bases lying between them. Germline V gene lookup returns CDR1 SGHRS and CDR2 YFSETQ. The CDR3 loop spans 14 amino acids. In DNA form, the CDR3 reads TGCGCCAGCAGCGTACAAACCCCAAGGGAAAAACTGTTTTTT. Amino acids: CASSVQTPREKLFF.

This clonotype appeared many times. The chain carries TRBV7-2 and TRBJ2-3, with D hard to call. V was trimmed by 4 bases and J by 5 bases, leaving 10 bases between them. This CDR3 is built from 13 residues. Germline assignment: CDR1 SGHTA and CDR2 FQGNSA. The CDR3, as DNA: TGTGCCAGCAGCTCAGGACCTTTAGATACGCAGTATTTT. It translates to CASSSGPLDTQYF.

The CDR3 loop reads CASSPTDSTDTQYF. In nucleotides, the CDR3 is TGCGCCAGCAGCCCGACGGATAGCACAGATACGCAGTATTTT. This chain connects TRBV5-1 to TRBJ2-3; D gene ambiguous. This CDR3 has 14 residues. Germline CDR1 reads SGHRS; CDR2 reads YFSETQ. V was clipped by 4 bases and J by 0 bases, with 9 bases between them.

In this sample, this clonotype turned up a few times. The genes are TRBV5-6 and TRBJ1-2; the D gene is possibly TRBD1 (5 bases). The V and J ends lost 4 bases and 5 bases respectively, with 12 bases between them. This CDR3 is 13 amino acids long. Germline CDR1 is SGHDT and CDR2 is YYEEEE. CDR3 protein: CASSPGTEYGYTF. Here the CDR3 DNA reads TGTGCCAGCAGCCCCGGGACGGAATATGGCTACACCTTC.

This clonotype appeared a few times. CDR3 nucleotide sequence: TGTGCCAGCAGTTGGGCGGGGGAGACCCAGTACTTC. Amino acid sequence: CASSWAGETQYF. This sequence joins TRBV12-3 or TRBV12-4 and TRBJ2-5, with D possibly being TRBD2 (6 bases). V shed 4 bases and J shed 5 bases, with 8 bases lying between them. CDR3 length: 12 residues.

This clonotype was recorded at least ten times. The chain has TRBV6-5 and TRBJ1-6, with D hard to call. Germline CDR1 and CDR2: MNHEY and SVGAGI. The CDR3 covers 18 residues. V was trimmed by 0 bases and J by 0 bases, leaving 12 bases between them. The CDR3: CASSYSTAGSSYNSPLHF. CDR3 DNA sequence: TGTGCCAGCAGTTACTCGACGGCCGGGAGCTCCTATAATTCACCCCTCCACTTT.

This clonotype was found many times. The V gene is TRBV12-3 or TRBV12-4, the J gene TRBJ1-1, with D perhaps matching TRBD1 (6 bases). The V and J ends lost 2 bases and 0 bases respectively, with 10 bases between them. The CDR3 contains 15 residues. The CDR3 DNA is TGTGCCAGCAGTTTATCTCAGGGGATGAACACTGAAGCTTTCTTT. This encodes CASSLSQGMNTEAFF.

The CDR3 DNA reads as TGTGCCAGCAGTTACGGGAGATACAATGAGCAGTTCTTC. The encoded protein is CASSYGRYNEQFF. V gene TRBV6-5 combines with J gene TRBJ2-1; possible D gene TRBD2, 5 bases. V dropped 2 bases and J dropped 4 bases, with 6 bases sitting between them. Germline-derived CDR1 and CDR2 are MNHEY and SVGAGI. This CDR3 is built from 13 residues.

This chain joins TRBV20-1 and TRBJ2-2; the D call may be TRBD1 or TRBD2 (5 bases each). Germline V lookup: CDR1 DFQATT, CDR2 SNEGSKA (reference sequence). Trimming shortened V by 5 bases and J by 4 bases, and 17 bases separated the two germline ends. The CDR3 spans 15 residues. DNA for the CDR3: TGCAGTGCTCCCCGGGACGGTAAACTCACCGGGGAGCTGTTTTTT. Protein sequence: CSAPRDGKLTGELFF.

At least ten counts were recorded for this clonotype. The rearrangement links TRBV12-3 or TRBV12-4 to TRBJ1-2; D remains ambiguous. V gave up 7 bases and J gave up 2 bases, with 11 bases separating them. CDR3 size: 13 residues. The CDR3 sequence: CASTQRRNYGYTF. CDR3 nucleotides: TGTGCCAGCACTCAACGGCGGAACTATGGCTACACCTTC.

V is TRBV6-2 or TRBV6-3 and J is TRBJ2-1; possibly TRBD2 for D (6 bases). V was clipped by 7 bases and J by 9 bases, with 16 bases between them. Germline CDR1 and CDR2: MNHEY and SVGEGT. The length of the CDR3 is 13 residues. CDR3 amino acids: CASISGVSAEQFF. In nucleotides, the CDR3 is TGTGCCAGCATATCGGGGGTGTCTGCTGAGCAGTTCTTC.

In its sample, this clonotype was seen a few times. The chain recombines TRBV7-9 with TRBJ2-5, with 10 bases fitting TRBD1. After removal of 5 bases from V and 5 bases from J, the junction contained 8 bases not matched to a gene. The CDR3 is 15 residues long. In germline, CDR1 is SEHNR, CDR2 FQNEAQ (reference sequence). CDR3 nucleotides: TGTGCCAGCAGCATGGGACAGGGGCGACAGGAGACCCAGTACTTC. It encodes CASSMGQGRQETQYF.

This clonotype was counted a few times. The genes are TRBV10-3 and TRBJ1-6; D uncertain. V lost 6 bases to trimming and J lost 7 bases, with 16 bases between them. CDR3 length: 15 residues. Germline V lookup: CDR1 ENHRY, CDR2 SYGVKD. The CDR3 reads CAIRETGKSNSPLHF. The DNA of the CDR3 is TGTGCCATCAGGGAAACCGGGAAATCAAATTCACCCCTCCACTTT.

This clonotype was counted once. The chain has TRBV18 and TRBJ2-2; D unclear. This CDR3 is built from 16 residues. The V end lost 3 bases, the J end lost 0 bases, and 11 bases lay between the germline ends. Looked up from germline, CDR1 is KGHSH and CDR2 is LQKENI. The CDR3 protein is CASSPSKGTNTGELFF. CDR3 in DNA: TGTGCCAGCTCACCCTCAAAAGGGACGAACACCGGGGAGCTGTTTTTT.

This clonotype was counted a few times. The genes are TRBV10-3 and TRBJ2-3; 8 bases are shared with TRBD1. Germline V gives CDR1 ENHRY, CDR2 SYGVKD. This CDR3 comprises 16 residues. The J segment lost 0 bases and the V segment lost 4 bases, leaving 6 bases of the junction unmatched. The DNA for the CDR3 is TGTGCCATCAGTGCCCAGGGGGCAAGGAGCACAGATACGCAGTATTTT. It translates to CAISAQGARSTDTQYF.

V gene TRBV29-1 combines with J gene TRBJ2-1, with TRBD2 matching over 7 bases. V shed 4 bases, J shed 5 bases, and the junction held 8 bases outside the gene matches. CDR3 size: 14 residues. Germline CDR1 reads SQVTM; CDR2 reads ANQGSEA. The CDR3 sequence: CSVGRSGTNNEQFF. Written as DNA, the CDR3 is TGCAGCGTTGGGCGCTCCGGGACTAACAATGAGCAGTTCTTC.

This clonotype showed up just a few times. This sequence joins TRBV20-1 and TRBJ2-5; 9 bases line up with TRBD2. The CDR3 runs to 15 residues. V was pared by 2 bases and J by 0 bases, with 4 bases of the junction left unmatched. The germline V gene has CDR1 DFQATT and CDR2 SNEGSKA (reference sequence). DNA for the CDR3: TGCAGTGCTAGACTAGCGGGGCATTACCAAGAGACCCAGTACTTC. As protein: CSARLAGHYQETQYF.

The chain recombines TRBV4-2 with TRBJ1-1; D gene ambiguous. Trimming took 10 bases from V and 4 from J, leaving 19 bases between them. Germline CDR1 and CDR2: LGHNA and YNFKEQ. The CDR3 extends over 14 amino acids. The CDR3 coding sequence is TGTGCCATGGGCCCCGAGCTCGTCTGCACTGAAGCTTTCTTT. Amino acids: CAMGPELVCTEAFF.

The gene calls are TRBV10-3 and TRBJ2-1; D possibly corresponds to TRBD2 (6 bases). The germline gives CDR1 ENHRY, CDR2 SYGVKD. V lost 6 bases and J 7 bases, leaving 16 bases between the germline ends. The CDR3 contains 14 residues. For the CDR3, the DNA is TGTGCCATCAGGGGGGACTCGTCCTTGAATGAGCAGTTCTTC. It encodes CAIRGDSSLNEQFF.